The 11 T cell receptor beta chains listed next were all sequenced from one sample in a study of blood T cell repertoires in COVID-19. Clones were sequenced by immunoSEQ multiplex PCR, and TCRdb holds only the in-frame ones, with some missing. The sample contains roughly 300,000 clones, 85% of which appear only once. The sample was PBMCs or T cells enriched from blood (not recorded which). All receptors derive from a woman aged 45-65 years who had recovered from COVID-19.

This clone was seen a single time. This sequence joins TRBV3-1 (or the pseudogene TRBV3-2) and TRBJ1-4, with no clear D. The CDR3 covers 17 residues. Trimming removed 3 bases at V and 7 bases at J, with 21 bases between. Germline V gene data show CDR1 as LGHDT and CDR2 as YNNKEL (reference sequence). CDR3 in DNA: TGTGCCAGCAGCCATCTGTTTCGGGGAGACATAAGTGAAAAACTGTTTTTT. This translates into CASSHLFRGDISEKLFF.

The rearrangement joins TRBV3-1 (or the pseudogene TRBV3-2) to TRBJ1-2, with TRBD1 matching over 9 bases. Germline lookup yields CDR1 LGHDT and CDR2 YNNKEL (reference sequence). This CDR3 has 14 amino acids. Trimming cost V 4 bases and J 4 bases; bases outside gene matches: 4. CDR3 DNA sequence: TGTGCCAGCAGCCTCCCGACAGGGGGCTATGGCTACACCTTC. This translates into CASSLPTGGYGYTF.

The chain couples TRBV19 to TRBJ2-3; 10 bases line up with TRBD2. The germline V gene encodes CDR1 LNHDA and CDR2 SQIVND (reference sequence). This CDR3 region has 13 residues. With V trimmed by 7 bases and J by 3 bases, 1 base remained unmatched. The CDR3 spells CASTSGGTDTQYF. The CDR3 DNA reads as TGTGCCAGTACTAGCGGGGGAACAGATACGCAGTATTTT.

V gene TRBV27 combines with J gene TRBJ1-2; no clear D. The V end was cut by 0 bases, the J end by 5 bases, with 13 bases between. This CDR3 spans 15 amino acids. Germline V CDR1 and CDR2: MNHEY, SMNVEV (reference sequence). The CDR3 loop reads CASSLSWRFTYGYTF. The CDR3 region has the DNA TGTGCCAGCAGTTTATCCTGGAGGTTTACTTATGGCTACACCTTC.

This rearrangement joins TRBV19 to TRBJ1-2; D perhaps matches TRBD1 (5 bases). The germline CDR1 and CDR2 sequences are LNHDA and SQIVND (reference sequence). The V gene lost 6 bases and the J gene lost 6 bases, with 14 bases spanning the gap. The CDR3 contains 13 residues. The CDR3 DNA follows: TGTGCCAGTAGCGGATACAGGCGGAATGGCTACACCTTC. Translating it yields CASSGYRRNGYTF.

In DNA, the CDR3 is TGTGCCAGCAGCCCCATCGACAGGGACGGCAATCAGCCCCAGCATTTT. This encodes CASSPIDRDGNQPQHF. The chain is built from TRBV28 and TRBJ1-5; 7 bases map to TRBD1. The CDR3 is 16 residues long. In germline, CDR1 is MDHEN, CDR2 SYDVKM. J lost 2 bases, V lost 6 bases, and 10 bases had no gene match.

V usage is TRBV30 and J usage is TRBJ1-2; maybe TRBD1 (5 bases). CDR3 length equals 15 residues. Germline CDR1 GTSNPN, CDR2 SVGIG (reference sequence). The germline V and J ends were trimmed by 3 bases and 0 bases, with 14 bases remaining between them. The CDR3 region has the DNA TGTGCCTGGAGGACAGAGCTGGGATCTAACTATGGCTACACCTTC. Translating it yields CAWRTELGSNYGYTF.

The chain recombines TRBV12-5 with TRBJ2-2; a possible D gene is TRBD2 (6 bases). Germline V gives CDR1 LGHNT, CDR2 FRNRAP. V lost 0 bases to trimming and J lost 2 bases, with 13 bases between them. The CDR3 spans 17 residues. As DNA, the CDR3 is TGTGCTAGTGGTTTGGTAGTGGACGGGAGAAACACCGGGGAGCTGTTTTTT. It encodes CASGLVVDGRNTGELFF.

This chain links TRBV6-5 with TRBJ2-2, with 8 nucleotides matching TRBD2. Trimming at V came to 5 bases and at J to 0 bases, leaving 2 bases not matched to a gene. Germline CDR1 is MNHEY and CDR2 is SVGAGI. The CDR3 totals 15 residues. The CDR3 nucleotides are TGTGCCAGCAGTCTAGCGGGTTCGAACACCGGGGAGCTGTTTTTT. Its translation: CASSLAGSNTGELFF.

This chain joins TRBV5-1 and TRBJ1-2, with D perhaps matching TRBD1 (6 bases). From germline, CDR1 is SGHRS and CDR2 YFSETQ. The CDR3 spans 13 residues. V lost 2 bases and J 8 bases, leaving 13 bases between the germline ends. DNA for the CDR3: TGCGCCAGCAGCTTCAGCAGGGGTGACGGCTACACCTTC. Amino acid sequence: CASSFSRGDGYTF.

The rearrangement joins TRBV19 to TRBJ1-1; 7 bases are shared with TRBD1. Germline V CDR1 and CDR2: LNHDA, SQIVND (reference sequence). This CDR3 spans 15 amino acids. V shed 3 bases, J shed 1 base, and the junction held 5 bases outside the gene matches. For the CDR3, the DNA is TGTGCCAGTAGTATGTACAGGGGAACGAACACTGAAGCTTTCTTT. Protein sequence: CASSMYRGTNTEAFF.